These T cell receptor beta chains were read from a single sample in a study of shared T cell receptors in the human thymus. Assay used: immunoSEQ multiplex PCR; TCRdb lists only in-frame clones, some missing. The data show hundreds of thousands of clones, about 89% seen once. These records were also assigned to another study, of human thymus T cells.

Sequenced sample: thymocytes. The source is a boy under two years old with a congenital heart defect. Both conserved end residues are part of each CDR3. Fields, in order: CDR3 protein, CDR3 DNA, J gene, D gene, clone size, V gene. The D gene is left open where the match is weak. Some rows mark clone size as missing; the rest say once, few, many or name a class of expanded clone.

CDR3aa: CASSQASGERTEAFF
CDR3nt: TGCGCCAGCAGCCAAGCTTCAGGGGAGCGCACTGAAGCTTTCTTT
j_gene: TRBJ1-1
d_gene: .
abundance: .
v_gene: TRBV4-1

CDR3aa: CASSLSSTAPLAGELFF
CDR3nt: TGCGCCAGCAGCTTGTCCTCCACAGCCCCTCTTGCCGGGGAGCTGTTTTTT
j_gene: TRBJ2-2
d_gene: .
abundance: .
v_gene: TRBV5-1

CDR3aa: CASSARQGLGEQYF
CDR3nt: TGTGCCAGCAGTGCCCGACAGGGTCTCGGGGAGCAGTACTTC
j_gene: TRBJ2-7
d_gene: TRBD1
abundance: .
v_gene: TRBV28

CDR3aa: CASRSGKLFF
CDR3nt: TGTGCCAGCAGGTCAGGAAAACTGTTTTTT
j_gene: TRBJ1-4
d_gene: .
abundance: once
v_gene: TRBV21-1

CDR3aa: CAWGGLANRGTYEQYF
CDR3nt: TGTGCCTGGGGGGGACTAGCAAATAGAGGGACCTACGAGCAGTACTTC
j_gene: TRBJ2-7
d_gene: TRBD2
abundance: .
v_gene: TRBV28

CDR3aa: CASRAWREDSYEQYF
CDR3nt: TGTGCCAGCAGAGCCTGGCGGGAGGACTCCTACGAGCAGTACTTC
j_gene: TRBJ2-7
d_gene: TRBD2
abundance: .
v_gene: TRBV13

CDR3aa: CASSVQGADQPQHF
CDR3nt: TGTGCCAGCAGTGTACAGGGGGCAGATCAGCCCCAGCATTTT
j_gene: TRBJ1-5
d_gene: TRBD1
abundance: .
v_gene: TRBV25-1

CDR3aa: CASSLRTGGATNEKLFF
CDR3nt: TGTGCCAGCAGCTTGCGGACAGGCGGAGCAACTAATGAAAAACTGTTTTTT
j_gene: TRBJ1-4
d_gene: TRBD1
abundance: once
v_gene: TRBV7-9

CDR3aa: CASSQPVAGVYEQFF
CDR3nt: TGTGCCAGCAGCCAGCCGGTAGCGGGAGTGTATGAGCAGTTCTTC
j_gene: TRBJ2-1
d_gene: TRBD2
abundance: .
v_gene: TRBV5-4

CDR3aa: CASSFPGLTEAFF
CDR3nt: TGTGCCAGCAGTTTTCCAGGGTTGACTGAAGCTTTCTTT
j_gene: TRBJ1-1
d_gene: .
abundance: .
v_gene: TRBV27

CDR3aa: CASSLALAENEQFF
CDR3nt: TGTGCCAGCAGCTTGGCACTAGCGGAGAATGAGCAGTTCTTC
j_gene: TRBJ2-1
d_gene: TRBD2
abundance: .
v_gene: TRBV5-4

CDR3aa: CASRGQGAGANVLTF
CDR3nt: TGTGCCAGCAGGGGACAGGGAGCCGGGGCCAACGTCCTGACTTTC
j_gene: TRBJ2-6
d_gene: TRBD1
abundance: .
v_gene: TRBV2

CDR3aa: CASSLTSGTYSYEQYF
CDR3nt: TGTGCCAGCAGCCTGACTAGCGGGACCTACTCCTACGAGCAGTACTTC
j_gene: TRBJ2-7
d_gene: TRBD2
abundance: .
v_gene: TRBV5-5

CDR3aa: CASRTGKSGGYTF
CDR3nt: TGTGCCAGTAGGACAGGGAAATCGGGTGGCTACACCTTC
j_gene: TRBJ1-2
d_gene: TRBD1
abundance: few
v_gene: TRBV19

CDR3aa: CASSLRVEQYF
CDR3nt: TGTGCCAGCAGCTTGAGGGTCGAGCAGTACTTC
j_gene: TRBJ2-7
d_gene: .
abundance: .
v_gene: TRBV11-2

CDR3aa: CASSQEKTGEPNEQFF
CDR3nt: TGCGCCAGCAGCCAAGAGAAGACAGGGGAACCCAATGAGCAGTTCTTC
j_gene: TRBJ2-1
d_gene: TRBD1
abundance: .
v_gene: TRBV4-3

CDR3aa: CASSFWPYNSPLHF
CDR3nt: TGTGCCAGCAGTTTTTGGCCCTATAATTCACCCCTCCACTTT
j_gene: TRBJ1-6
d_gene: .
abundance: .
v_gene: TRBV28

CDR3aa: CASSLRSSYNEQFF
CDR3nt: TGCGCCAGCAGTCTTAGGAGCTCCTACAATGAGCAGTTCTTC
j_gene: TRBJ2-1
d_gene: .
abundance: .
v_gene: TRBV10-2

CDR3aa: CASSPPGHLSGNTIYF
CDR3nt: TGTGCCAGCAGCCCCCCGGGACACCTCTCTGGAAACACCATATATTTT
j_gene: TRBJ1-3
d_gene: .
abundance: .
v_gene: TRBV9

CDR3aa: CASSLGREQGESYEQYF
CDR3nt: TGTGCCAGCAGCTTAGGTCGGGAACAGGGGGAATCCTACGAGCAGTACTTC
j_gene: TRBJ2-7
d_gene: TRBD1
abundance: once
v_gene: TRBV7-2

CDR3aa: CASSPGRHTDTQYF
CDR3nt: TGTGCCAGCAGTCCCGGGAGGCATACAGATACGCAGTATTTT
j_gene: TRBJ2-3
d_gene: TRBD2
abundance: .
v_gene: TRBV28

CDR3aa: CASSDRRRSGANVLTF
CDR3nt: TGTGCCAGCAGTGACAGGAGGCGCTCTGGGGCCAACGTCCTGACTTTC
j_gene: TRBJ2-6
d_gene: .
abundance: .
v_gene: TRBV2

CDR3aa: CASSLWTGETQYF
CDR3nt: TGTGCCAGCAGTCTATGGACAGGGGAGACCCAGTACTTC
j_gene: TRBJ2-5
d_gene: TRBD1
abundance: .
v_gene: TRBV28

CDR3aa: CASSLAPSTDAEAFF
CDR3nt: TGTGCCAGCAGCTTAGCCCCATCCACAGACGCTGAAGCTTTCTTT
j_gene: TRBJ1-1
d_gene: .
abundance: .
v_gene: TRBV7-9

CDR3aa: CASRASGTNEKLFF
CDR3nt: TGTGCCAGCCGGGCAAGCGGTACTAATGAAAAACTGTTTTTT
j_gene: TRBJ1-4
d_gene: .
abundance: .
v_gene: TRBV25-1

CDR3aa: CASSVEGQLFSPLHF
CDR3nt: TGTGCCAGCAGCGTAGAAGGACAATTGTTTTCCCCCCTCCACTTT
j_gene: TRBJ1-6
d_gene: .
abundance: .
v_gene: TRBV9

CDR3aa: CASSVGATGGPSPYNEQFF
CDR3nt: TGTGCCAGCAGCGTAGGCGCAACGGGAGGGCCTTCCCCCTACAATGAGCAGTTCTTC
j_gene: TRBJ2-1
d_gene: TRBD2
abundance: .
v_gene: TRBV9

CDR3aa: CASSQDRGLGGGPGETQYF
CDR3nt: TGCGCCAGCAGCCAAGATAGGGGTCTGGGGGGGGGCCCGGGAGAGACCCAGTACTTC
j_gene: TRBJ2-5
d_gene: .
abundance: .
v_gene: TRBV4-3

CDR3aa: CASLAGGSTDTQYF
CDR3nt: TGCGCCAGTCTAGCGGGAGGGAGCACAGATACGCAGTATTTT
j_gene: TRBJ2-3
d_gene: TRBD2
abundance: .
v_gene: TRBV10-2

CDR3aa: CAWSVERDGANEQFF
CDR3nt: TGTGCCTGGAGTGTTGAGCGGGACGGGGCGAATGAGCAGTTCTTC
j_gene: TRBJ2-1
d_gene: TRBD2
abundance: .
v_gene: TRBV30

CDR3aa: CASSLGARGKRTEAFF
CDR3nt: TGCGCCAGCAGCTTGGGGGCTCGGGGGAAGAGGACTGAAGCTTTCTTT
j_gene: TRBJ1-1
d_gene: .
abundance: .
v_gene: TRBV5-1